Below are 12 T cell receptor beta chains sequenced from a single sample in a study of Ad26.COV2.S vaccination and SARS-CoV-2 variants. Assay used: immunoSEQ multiplex PCR; TCRdb lists only in-frame clones, some missing. The table lists roughly 100,000 clones, around 80% of them singletons. The source material was peripheral blood, sampled after recovery from COVID-19. The receptors come from a human donor who had recovered from COVID-19.

The chain employs TRBV5-4 and TRBJ1-2, with 9 bases fitting TRBD1. This CDR3 is built from 14 residues. Trimming cost V 4 bases and J 8 bases; bases outside gene matches: 9. Per germline, CDR1 SGHNT and CDR2 YYREEE (reference sequence). CDR3: CASSLQGTGRGYTF. The CDR3 coding sequence is TGTGCCAGCAGCCTCCAAGGGACAGGGCGCGGCTACACCTTC.

The chain recombines TRBV10-3 with TRBJ1-2; 10 bases match TRBD1. The CDR3 is 23 amino acids. Germline V gene sequence: CDR1 ENHRY, CDR2 SYGVKD. J lost 4 bases, V lost 5 bases, and 31 bases had no gene match. This CDR3 is CAISPPEQKGSTRDRGFFYGYTF. The CDR3 DNA reads TGTGCCATCAGTCCCCCAGAGCAGAAGGGGAGTACCCGGGACAGGGGCTTTTTCTATGGCTACACCTTC.

This sequence joins TRBV11-3 and TRBJ1-1; no definite D call. This CDR3 has 14 amino acids. Germline V gene sequence: CDR1 SGHNT, CDR2 YENEEA. V was clipped by 5 bases and J by 1 base, with 11 bases between them. CDR3 nucleotide sequence: TGTGCCAGCAGCCGCGGAAGATCGAACACTGAAGCTTTCTTT. Translating gives CASSRGRSNTEAFF.

The CDR3 sequence is CAWSVRRGDTQYF. CDR3 nucleotide sequence: TGTGCCTGGAGTGTACGACGCGGAGATACGCAGTATTTT. This chain links TRBV30 with TRBJ2-3; D remains ambiguous. This CDR3 comprises 13 residues. CDR1 is GTSNPN, CDR2 SVGIG, per germline (reference sequence). V was cut by 0 bases and J by 5 bases, with 9 bases left in between.

This chain connects TRBV5-1 to TRBJ2-2; TRBD1 is a possible D gene (6 bases). V was trimmed by 0 bases and J by 3 bases, leaving 12 bases between them. CDR1 is SGHRS, CDR2 YFSETQ, per germline. There are 16 residues in the CDR3. Written as DNA, the CDR3 is TGCGCCAGCAGCTTGGGGGCAGGGGCGGACACCGGGGAGCTGTTTTTT. Its protein is CASSLGAGADTGELFF.

CDR3 protein: CASSQDRDRGNSPLHF. CDR3 nucleotide sequence: TGTGCCAGCAGCCAAGATCGGGACAGGGGAAATTCACCCCTCCACTTT. The chain joins TRBV4-2 to TRBJ1-6; TRBD1 agrees at 10 bases. With 0 bases clipped from V and 7 bases from J, the junction kept 3 bases outside the gene matches. CDR1 and CDR2 (germline): LGHNA, YNFKEQ. The CDR3 length is 16 residues.

This chain joins TRBV11-2 and TRBJ2-1; D may be TRBD1 (6 bases). CDR1 is SGHAT and CDR2 is FQNNGV in the germline V gene. V gave up 5 bases and J gave up 3 bases, with 20 bases separating them. The CDR3 is made up of 17 amino acids. The DNA of the CDR3 is TGTGCCAGCAGCGGGGGCGTGGCGGCCCATAACTACAATGAGCAGTTCTTC. Translated: CASSGGVAAHNYNEQFF.

The CDR3 bases are TGTGCCTGGGAGCGGGGGAGTGACAATGAGCAGTTCTTC. It encodes CAWERGSDNEQFF. The chain is built from TRBV28 and TRBJ2-1; 8 nucleotides match TRBD2. The CDR3 loop spans 13 amino acids. Trimming at V came to 11 bases and at J to 5 bases, leaving 8 bases not matched to a gene. Germline V lookup: CDR1 MDHEN, CDR2 SYDVKM.

The chain is built from TRBV11-2 and TRBJ2-1; 8 bases fit TRBD1. The CDR3 extends over 15 amino acids. Germline lookup yields CDR1 SGHAT and CDR2 FQNNGV. V shed 5 bases, J shed 5 bases, and the junction held 8 bases outside the gene matches. The CDR3 here is CASSLGTGGHNEQFF. The CDR3 DNA reads as TGTGCCAGCAGCCTTGGGACAGGAGGGCACAATGAGCAGTTCTTC. Complete variable domain (other parts from reference TRBV11-2 and TRBJ2-1): EAGVAQSPRYKIIEKRQSVAFWCNPISGHATLYWYQQILGQGPKLLIQFQNNGVVDDSQLPKDRFSAERLKGVDSTLKIQPAKLEDSAVYLCASSLGTGGHNEQFFGPGTRLTVL.

This rearrangement joins TRBV3-1 (or the pseudogene TRBV3-2) to TRBJ2-7; TRBD1 matches at 8 bases. J gave up 6 bases and V 4 bases, and 5 bases lay outside the gene matches. This CDR3 region has 13 residues. CDR1 LGHDT and CDR2 YNNKEL come from the germline V gene (reference sequence). The CDR3: CASSRGQGLEQYF. CDR3 bases: TGTGCCAGCAGCCGAGGACAGGGCCTCGAGCAGTACTTC.

This rearrangement joins TRBV12-3 or TRBV12-4 to TRBJ2-7; D call uncertain. This CDR3 spans 13 amino acids. V shed 6 bases and J shed 5 bases, with 14 bases lying between them. Here the CDR3 reads CASSQGRVHEQYF. The DNA for the CDR3 is TGTGCCAGCAGCCAAGGAAGGGTCCACGAGCAGTACTTC.

This chain joins TRBV7-3 and TRBJ2-6, with TRBD2 matching over 7 bases. The CDR3 has 16 residues. The V segment lost 5 bases and the J segment 3 bases; nucleotides outside the gene matches: 7. Germline-derived CDR1 and CDR2 are SGHTA and FQGTGA. The CDR3 bases are TGTGCCAGCAGCCTTCAGGGAGGGGTTGGGGCCAACGTCCTGACTTTC. Amino acids: CASSLQGGVGANVLTF.